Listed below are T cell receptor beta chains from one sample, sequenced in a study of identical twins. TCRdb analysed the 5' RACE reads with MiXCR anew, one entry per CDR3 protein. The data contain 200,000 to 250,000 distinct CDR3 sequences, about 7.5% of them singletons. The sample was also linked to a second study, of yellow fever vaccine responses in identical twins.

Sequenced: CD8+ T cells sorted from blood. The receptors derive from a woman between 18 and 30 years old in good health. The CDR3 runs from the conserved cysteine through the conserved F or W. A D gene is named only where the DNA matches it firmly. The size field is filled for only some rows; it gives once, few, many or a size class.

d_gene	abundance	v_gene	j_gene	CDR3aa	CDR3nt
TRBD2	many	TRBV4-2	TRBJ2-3	CASSQVSGGASTDTQYF	TGTGCCAGCAGCCAAGTTAGCGGGGGGGCTAGCACAGATACGCAGTATTTT
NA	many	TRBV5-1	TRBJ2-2	CASSLKPGPSEGELFF	TGCGCCAGCAGCTTAAAACCGGGACCCTCGGAAGGGGAGCTGTTTTTT
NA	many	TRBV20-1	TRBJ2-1	CSASESTDYNEQFF	TGCAGTGCTAGCGAGTCTACCGATTACAATGAGCAGTTCTTC
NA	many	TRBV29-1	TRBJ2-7	CSVGSPAGDEQYF	TGCAGCGTTGGGTCGCCGGCAGGGGACGAGCAGTACTTC
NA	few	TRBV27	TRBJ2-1	CASSLGGRLNEQFF	TGTGCCAGCAGTTTGGGGGGGCGGCTCAATGAGCAGTTCTTC
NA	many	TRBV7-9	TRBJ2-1	CASRQGGAPYNEQFF	TGTGCCAGCAGACAGGGCGGGGCACCCTACAATGAGCAGTTCTTC
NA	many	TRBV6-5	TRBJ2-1	CASSYGGSSYNEQFF	TGTGCCAGCAGTTATGGCGGCAGCTCCTACAATGAGCAGTTCTTC
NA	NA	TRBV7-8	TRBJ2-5	CASSFGTPVETQYF	TGTGCCAGCAGCTTCGGGACTCCGGTGGAGACCCAGTACTTC
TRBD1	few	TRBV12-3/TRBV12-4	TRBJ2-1	CASRQSVDRNEQFF	TGTGCCAGCAGGCAATCCGTGGACAGGAATGAGCAGTTCTTC
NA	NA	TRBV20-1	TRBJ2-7	CSASSREVIYEQYF	TGCAGTGCTTCCTCCCGAGAGGTCATCTACGAGCAGTACTTC
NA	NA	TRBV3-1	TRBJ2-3	CASSPAGGSDTQYF	TGTGCCAGCAGCCCCGCAGGGGGGTCGGATACGCAGTATTTT
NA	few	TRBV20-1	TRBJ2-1	CSASLGQVALGYNEQFF	TGCAGTGCTAGCCTCGGCCAAGTGGCCCTAGGGTACAATGAGCAGTTCTTC
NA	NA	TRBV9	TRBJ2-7	CASSDGGTFDEQYF	TGTGCCAGCAGCGACGGCGGTACTTTTGACGAGCAGTACTTC
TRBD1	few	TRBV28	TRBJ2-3	CASSNYRGASTDTQYF	TGTGCCAGCAGCAACTACAGGGGCGCTAGCACAGATACGCAGTATTTT
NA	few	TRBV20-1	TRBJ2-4	CSARDLIGGTKNIQYF	TGCAGTGCTAGAGATTTGATAGGGGGAACCAAAAACATTCAGTACTTC
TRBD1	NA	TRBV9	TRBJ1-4	CASSRPADRVRGNEKLFF	TGTGCCAGCAGCCGGCCAGCGGACAGGGTTCGGGGTAATGAAAAACTGTTTTTT
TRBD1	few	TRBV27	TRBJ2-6	CASSLTGQGMFSGANVLTF	TGTGCCAGCAGTTTGACGGGACAGGGAATGTTCTCTGGGGCCAACGTCCTGACTTTC
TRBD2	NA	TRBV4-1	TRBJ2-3	CASSQGGTSGKSDTQYF	TGCGCCAGCAGCCAGGGCGGGACTAGCGGGAAATCAGATACGCAGTATTTT
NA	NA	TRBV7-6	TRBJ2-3	CASSFHSTDTQYF	TGTGCCAGCAGCTTTCACAGCACAGATACGCAGTATTTT
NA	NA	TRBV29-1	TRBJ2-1	CSVEAEYNEQFF	TGCAGCGTTGAAGCGGAATACAATGAGCAGTTCTTC
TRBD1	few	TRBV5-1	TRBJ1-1	CASSYGQGRGTEAFF	TGCGCCAGCAGCTATGGACAGGGTCGGGGGACTGAAGCTTTCTTT
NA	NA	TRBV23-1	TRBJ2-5	CASRQGRELGVETQYF	TGCGCCAGCAGACAGGGGAGGGAGTTGGGTGTAGAGACCCAGTACTTC
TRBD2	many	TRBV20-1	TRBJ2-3	CSASSGGARTQYF	TGCAGTGCTAGTAGCGGGGGGGCCCGTACGCAGTATTTT
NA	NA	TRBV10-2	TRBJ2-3	CASSGPGTDTQYF	TGCGCCAGCAGTGGTCCGGGTACCGATACGCAGTATTTT
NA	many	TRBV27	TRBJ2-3	CASGPQSTDTQYF	TGTGCCAGCGGGCCACAGAGCACAGATACGCAGTATTTT
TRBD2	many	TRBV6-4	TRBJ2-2	CASSEAGDTGELFF	TGTGCCAGCAGTGAAGCGGGGGACACCGGGGAGCTGTTTTTT
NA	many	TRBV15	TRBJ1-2	CATSRQTKGGFGPFYGYTF	TGTGCCACCAGCAGGCAAACCAAGGGGGGTTTTGGTCCCTTCTATGGCTACACCTTC
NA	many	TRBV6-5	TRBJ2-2	CASSYSTGPGELFF	TGTGCCAGCAGTTACTCTACAGGGCCCGGGGAGCTGTTTTTT
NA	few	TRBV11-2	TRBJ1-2	CASSFQGGYTF	TGTGCCAGCAGCTTCCAGGGTGGCTACACCTTC
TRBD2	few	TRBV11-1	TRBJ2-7	CASSAGLAITYEQYF	TGTGCCAGCAGCGCGGGACTAGCGATTACCTACGAGCAGTACTTC
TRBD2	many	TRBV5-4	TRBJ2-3	CASSLLASGGTDTQYF	TGTGCCAGCAGCTTGTTGGCTAGCGGGGGTACAGATACGCAGTATTTT
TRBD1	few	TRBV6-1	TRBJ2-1	CASSGWDRANNEQFF	TGTGCCAGCAGTGGGTGGGACAGGGCGAACAATGAGCAGTTCTTC
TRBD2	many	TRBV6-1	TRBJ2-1	CASKREESNEQFF	TGTGCCAGTAAGCGGGAGGAAAGCAATGAGCAGTTCTTC
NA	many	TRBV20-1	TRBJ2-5	CSAPTGQGQLAQYF	TGCAGTGCCCCCACGGGGCAGGGGCAATTGGCCCAGTACTTC
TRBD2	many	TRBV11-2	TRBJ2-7	CASSAWTSGRSNEQYF	TGTGCCAGCAGCGCCTGGACTAGCGGGAGGTCCAACGAGCAGTACTTC
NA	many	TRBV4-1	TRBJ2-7	CASSQEGLMREQYF	TGCGCCAGCAGCCAAGAAGGTCTTATGCGCGAGCAGTACTTC
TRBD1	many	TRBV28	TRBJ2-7	CASSFPSGGDRGYEQYF	TGTGCCAGCAGTTTCCCATCGGGGGGGGACAGGGGCTACGAGCAGTACTTC
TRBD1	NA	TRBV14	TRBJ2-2	CASSRWDRVTGELFF	TGTGCCAGCAGCCGGTGGGACAGGGTCACCGGGGAGCTGTTTTTT
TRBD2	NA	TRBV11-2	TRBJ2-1	CASSFQRGSYNEQFF	TGTGCCAGCAGCTTCCAGCGGGGTTCCTACAATGAGCAGTTCTTC
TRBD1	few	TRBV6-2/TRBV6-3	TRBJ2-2	CATSSETGVGNTGELFF	TGTGCCACCAGCTCCGAAACAGGGGTAGGGAACACCGGGGAGCTGTTTTTT
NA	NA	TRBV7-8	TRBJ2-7	CASRPLGSGEQYF	TGTGCCAGCCGACCATTGGGGTCTGGAGAGCAGTACTTC
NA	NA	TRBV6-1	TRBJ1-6	CASSFDRNNSPLHF	TGTGCCAGCAGCTTCGACAGAAATAATTCACCCCTCCACTTT
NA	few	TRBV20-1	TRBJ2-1	CSARDRRGGSSYNEQFF	TGCAGTGCTAGAGATAGAAGGGGGGGGAGCTCCTACAATGAGCAGTTCTTC
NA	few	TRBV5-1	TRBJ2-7	CASSLVDFTYEQYF	TGCGCCAGCAGCTTGGTGGATTTTACCTACGAGCAGTACTTC
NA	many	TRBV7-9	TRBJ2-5	CASSLGSRLETQYF	TGTGCCAGCAGCTTGGGGAGTCGTCTAGAGACCCAGTACTTC
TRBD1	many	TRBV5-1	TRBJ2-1	CASSLDGQEMPYNEQFF	TGCGCCAGCAGCTTGGATGGACAGGAGATGCCCTACAATGAGCAGTTCTTC
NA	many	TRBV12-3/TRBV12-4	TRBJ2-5	CASTLRGFETQYF	TGTGCCAGCACCCTTCGGGGGTTCGAGACCCAGTACTTC
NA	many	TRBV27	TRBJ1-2	CASSLFGNYGYTF	TGTGCCAGCAGTTTGTTTGGGAACTATGGCTACACCTTC
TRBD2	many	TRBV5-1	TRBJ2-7	CASGRTSDSYEQYF	TGCGCCAGCGGCAGGACTAGCGACTCCTACGAGCAGTACTTC
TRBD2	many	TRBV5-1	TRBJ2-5	CASRQGLIGFGREETQYF	TGCGCCAGCAGACAGGGACTTATCGGTTTCGGGAGGGAAGAGACCCAGTACTTC
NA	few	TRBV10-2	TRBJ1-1	CASSEYQGMNTEAFF	TGCGCCAGCAGTGAGTATCAGGGAATGAACACTGAAGCTTTCTTT